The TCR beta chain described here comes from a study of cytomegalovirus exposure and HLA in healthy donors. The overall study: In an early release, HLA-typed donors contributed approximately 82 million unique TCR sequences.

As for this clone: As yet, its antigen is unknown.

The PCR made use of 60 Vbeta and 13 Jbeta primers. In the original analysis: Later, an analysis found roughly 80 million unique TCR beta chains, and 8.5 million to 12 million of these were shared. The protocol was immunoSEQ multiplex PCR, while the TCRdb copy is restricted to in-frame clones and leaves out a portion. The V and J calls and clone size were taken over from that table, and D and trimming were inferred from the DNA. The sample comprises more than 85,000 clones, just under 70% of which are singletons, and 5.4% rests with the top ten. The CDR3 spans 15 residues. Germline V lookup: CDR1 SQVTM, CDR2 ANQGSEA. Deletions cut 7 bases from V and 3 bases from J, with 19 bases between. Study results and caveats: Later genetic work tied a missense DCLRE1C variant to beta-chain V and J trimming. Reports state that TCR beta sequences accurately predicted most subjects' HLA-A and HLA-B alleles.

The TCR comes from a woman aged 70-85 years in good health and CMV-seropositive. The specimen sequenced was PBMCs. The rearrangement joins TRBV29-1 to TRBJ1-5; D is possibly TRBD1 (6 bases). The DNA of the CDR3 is TGCAGCGCCGTCACAGGGAGTGGAAACAATCAGCCCCAGCATTTT. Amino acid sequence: CSAVTGSGNNQPQHF.